This T cell receptor beta chain was captured by sequencing in a study of PD-L1 blockade in urothelial cancer. General study results and limits: Patients with below-median pretreatment blood clonality survived longer.

Germline values: CDR1 MDHEN, CDR2 SYDVKM. This CDR3 has 14 amino acids. The V gene lost 4 bases and the J gene lost 8 bases, with 14 bases spanning the gap. Clones were sequenced by immunoSEQ multiplex PCR, and TCRdb holds only the in-frame ones, with some missing. Of 100,000 to 150,000 clones in the sample, about 84% are singletons; the top ten hold about 2.4%. The sample's time point: peripheral blood 6 weeks after treatment start. Patients' cancers were locally advanced or metastatic urothelial carcinomas. The number of samples from each patient was between 1 and 8, taken pretreatment and on-treatment. On this clone: Its antigen is currently unknown.

This sequence originates from a man between 45 and 60 years old with urothelial cancer. The rearrangement uses TRBV28 and TRBJ1-4; maybe TRBD1 (5 bases). The sequencing here drew on PBMCs, taken around atezolizumab (anti-PD-L1) treatment. This chain's CDR3 is CASSYQGSWEKLFF. The CDR3 DNA reads as TGTGCCAGCAGTTATCAGGGAAGCTGGGAAAAACTGTTTTTT.